The subject of this entry is one T cell receptor beta chain. This entry comes from a study of blood T cell repertoires in COVID-19. Here immunoSEQ multiplex PCR was the method, and the copy in TCRdb shows in-frame clones only, minus some. The data hold some 17,000 clones, with approximately 90% observed a single time. From germline, CDR1 is KGHSH and CDR2 LQKENI. Trimming removed 3 bases from V and 6 bases from J, with 5 bases in between. This CDR3 comprises 12 residues. The rearrangement uses TRBV18 and TRBJ2-2; unclear D gene. The clonotype was recovered from a man aged 55 to 70 with active COVID-19. The sample consisted of peripheral blood. The CDR3: CASSPLSGELFF. The CDR3 DNA reads TGTGCCAGCTCACCGCTATCCGGGGAGCTGTTTTTT.